This T cell receptor beta chain came from a study of blood T cell repertoires in COVID-19. The method was immunoSEQ multiplex PCR; TCRdb's version includes in-frame clones alone and lacks a portion of them. The sample has some 180,000 clones; roughly 85% are singletons. Enrollees, about 18 to 95 years old, lived in approximately 25 US areas. Clinical history reported by participants formed the basis on which cohorts were assigned. Trimming shortened V by 1 base and J by 7 bases, and 11 bases separated the two germline ends. Germline loops: CDR1 SGHNT, CDR2 YENEEA. CDR3 size: 15 residues. The source is a man aged 35-49 years who had recovered from COVID-19. The chain combines TRBV11-3 with TRBJ1-6, with unresolved D. Sequencing was done on a sample of PBMCs or T cells enriched from blood (not recorded which). The CDR3 loop is CASSLGVSLNSPLHF. CDR3 DNA: TGTGCCAGCAGCTTAGGAGTATCCCTCAATTCACCCCTCCACTTT.